The 22 T cell receptor beta chains below all came from one sample that was sequenced in a study of cytomegalovirus exposure and HLA in healthy donors. The method was immunoSEQ multiplex PCR; TCRdb's version includes in-frame clones alone and lacks a portion of them. The data show 100,000 to 150,000 clones, with about 87% seen just once and about 1.7% held by the top ten. Sequences were obtained from PBMCs. These receptors all stem from a man between 18 and 29 years old in good health and CMV-seronegative.

The CDR3 loop reads CASSIGPENTEAFF. The DNA for the CDR3 is TGTGCCAGTAGTATAGGCCCAGAGAACACTGAAGCTTTCTTT. The genes are TRBV19 and TRBJ1-1; D gene ambiguous. This CDR3 is built from 14 residues. Deletions cut 1 base from V and 1 base from J, with 7 bases between. The germline gives CDR1 LNHDA, CDR2 SQIVND (reference sequence). Together with reference TRBV19 and TRBJ1-1, the CDR3 gives the full variable domain: DGGITQSPKYLFRKEGQNVTLSCEQNLNHDAMYWYRQDPGQGLRLIYYSQIVNDFQKGDIAEGYSVSREKKESFPLTVTSAQKNPTAFYLCASSIGPENTEAFFGQGTRLTVV.

The V and J genes are TRBV7-2 and TRBJ1-3; maybe TRBD1 (5 bases). Germline CDR1 reads SGHTA; CDR2 reads FQGNSA. Deletions cut 5 bases from V and 2 bases from J, with 10 bases between. This CDR3 region has 14 residues. The DNA of the CDR3 is TGTGCCAGCAGCCCCCAGGGAACTGGAAACACCATATATTTT. It codes for CASSPQGTGNTIYF.

The chain combines TRBV5-6 with TRBJ1-2, with D hard to call. The CDR3 has 12 residues. From germline, CDR1 is SGHDT and CDR2 YYEEEE. V lost 0 bases, J lost 4 bases, and 4 bases lay in between. The CDR3 spells CASSLASYGYTF. CDR3 in DNA: TGTGCCAGCAGCTTGGCCTCCTATGGCTACACCTTC.

This chain links TRBV9 with TRBJ2-7, with D perhaps matching TRBD2 (6 bases). Trimming left V 0 bases short and J 9 bases short, with 13 bases between. This CDR3 comprises 13 residues. Germline values: CDR1 SGDLS, CDR2 YYNGEE. For the CDR3, the DNA is TGTGCCAGCAGCGTAGAGCCCCGGGACTGGCAGTACTTC. It translates to CASSVEPRDWQYF.

The sample holds one count of this clone. The CDR3 DNA reads as TGTGCCAGCAGTTACACCTCAGAGGGCAGGCTAGCTTTCTTT. Protein: CASSYTSEGRLAFF. V gene TRBV6-5 combines with J gene TRBJ1-1; no firm D call. The CDR3 is 14 residues long. V dropped 2 bases and J dropped 10 bases, with 17 bases sitting between them. CDR1 and CDR2 (germline): MNHEY, SVGAGI.

The V gene is TRBV6-5, the J gene TRBJ2-7; unclear D gene. Germline values: CDR1 MNHEY, CDR2 SVGAGI. V lost 2 bases and J lost 4, with 12 bases in between. The CDR3 totals 14 residues. CDR3 DNA sequence: TGTGCCAGCAGTTACCAGACTCAGTTATACGAGCAGTACTTC. Translation gives CASSYQTQLYEQYF.

The J gene is TRBJ2-1, the V gene TRBV6-4; tentative D call: TRBD2 (6 bases). Looked up from germline, CDR1 is MRHNA and CDR2 is SNTAGT. CDR3 size: 15 residues. V lost 10 bases and J lost 8, with 24 bases in between. The CDR3 coding sequence is TGTGCCACCATTTTGACGACTAGGAAGGGTCATGAGCAGTTCTTC. Translation: CATILTTRKGHEQFF.

V usage is TRBV5-7 and J usage is TRBJ2-6, with D maybe TRBD1 (5 bases). TRBV5-7 is an ORF, and what it does is uncertain. This CDR3 has 18 amino acids. V lost 4 bases, J lost 0 bases, and 17 bases lay in between. The CDR3 nucleotides are TGTGCCAGCAGCATATCAGGGCGACTTCCCTCTGGGGCCAACGTCCTGACTTTC. Its translation: CASSISGRLPSGANVLTF.

V gene TRBV27 combines with J gene TRBJ1-5; unclear D gene. Trimming took off 8 bases at V and 9 bases at J, with 14 bases between the two ends. The germline gives CDR1 MNHEY, CDR2 SMNVEV (reference sequence). The CDR3 is 12 amino acids. CDR3 in amino acids: CASVQAIRPQHF. The CDR3 DNA reads as TGTGCCAGCGTCCAGGCAATTCGGCCCCAGCATTTT.

This rearrangement joins TRBV28 to TRBJ2-1; the D gene is possibly TRBD2 (6 bases). Germline CDR1 reads MDHEN; CDR2 reads SYDVKM. V was pared by 6 bases and J by 10 bases, with 22 bases between. The CDR3 covers 15 residues. The CDR3 region has the DNA TGTGCCAGCAGCCAGAACCAAGGCGGGATAGAAGAGCAGTTCTTC. Its translation is CASSQNQGGIEEQFF.

This chain connects TRBV20-1 to TRBJ2-1; 7 bases align to TRBD2. Germline CDR1 reads DFQATT; CDR2 reads SNEGSKA (reference sequence). The CDR3 runs to 11 residues. The DNA of the CDR3 is TGCACAGCGGGGCCAAGGGATGAGCAGTTCTTC. Its translation is CTAGPRDEQFF.

The V call is TRBV6-5, the J call TRBJ2-7, with 9 bases matching TRBD2. The CDR3 has 13 residues. Trimming cost V 8 bases and J 3 bases; bases outside gene matches: 5. The germline CDR1 and CDR2 sequences are MNHEY and SVGAGI. The CDR3 region has the DNA TGTGCCAGCTGGGGTAGCGGGAGCTACGAGCAGTACTTC. It encodes CASWGSGSYEQYF.

The chain couples TRBV5-1 to TRBJ2-7, with a tentative D call TRBD2 (5 bases). This CDR3 spans 14 amino acids. Germline V gene data show CDR1 as SGHRS and CDR2 as YFSETQ. Trimming shortened V by 0 bases and J by 7 bases, and 14 bases separated the two germline ends. The CDR3 is CASSLARADGEQYF. The CDR3 DNA follows: TGCGCCAGCAGCTTGGCGAGGGCCGACGGGGAGCAGTACTTC.

The genes are TRBV9 and TRBJ1-5; no clear D gene. The CDR3 covers 15 residues. The V and J ends lost 4 bases and 0 bases respectively, with 11 bases between them. Looked up from germline, CDR1 is SGDLS and CDR2 is YYNGEE. CDR3 protein: CASSPTDYSNQPQHF. The CDR3 DNA sequence: TGTGCCAGCAGCCCGACGGACTATAGCAATCAGCCCCAGCATTTT.

The CDR3 DNA is TGTGCCAGCAGCTCAGATCGACAGGGGGCGTTACACTACGAGCAGTACTTC. It yields the protein CASSSDRQGALHYEQYF. The chain is built from TRBV11-3 and TRBJ2-7; 10 positions agree with TRBD1. Germline CDR1 reads SGHNT; CDR2 reads YENEEA. The CDR3 runs to 17 residues. Trimming took 4 bases from V and 3 from J; bases not matched to a gene: 12. The full variable domain, with the rest looked up from reference TRBV11-3 and TRBJ2-7, is EAGVVQSPRYKIIEKKQPVAFWCNPISGHNTLYWYLQNLGQGPELLIRYENEEAVDDSQLPKDRFSAERLKGVDSTLKIQPAELGDSAVYLCASSSDRQGALHYEQYFGPGTRLTVT.

The sample holds one count of this clone. The chain carries TRBV20-1 and TRBJ1-5, with D uncertain. The V end lost 4 bases, the J end lost 5 bases, and 6 bases lay between the germline ends. The CDR3 is 11 residues long. CDR1 is DFQATT and CDR2 is SNEGSKA in the germline V gene (reference sequence). For the CDR3, the DNA is TGCAGTGCTACGGAGGATCAGCCCCAGCATTTT. It yields the protein CSATEDQPQHF.

This clone was detected once. This chain joins TRBV2 and TRBJ2-1; D remains unclear. Germline loops: CDR1 SNHLY, CDR2 FYNNEI. The CDR3 covers 11 residues. V was shortened by 6 bases and J by 8 bases, with 8 bases between the two germline ends. The CDR3 loop is CASSLSHEQFF. The DNA of the CDR3 is TGTGCCAGCAGCCTCTCCCATGAGCAGTTCTTC.

The V gene is TRBV2, the J gene TRBJ2-5; D unclear. The germline V and J ends were trimmed by 8 bases and 1 base, with 11 bases remaining between them. The germline V gene has CDR1 SNHLY and CDR2 FYNNEI. This CDR3 comprises 13 residues. The CDR3 coding sequence is TGTGCCAGCGCGCTAACCCTCCAAGAGACCCAGTACTTC. It yields the protein CASALTLQETQYF. Combining the CDR3 with reference TRBV2 and TRBJ2-5 gives the whole variable domain EPEVTQTPSHQVTQMGQEVILRCVPISNHLYFYWYRQILGQKVEFLVSFYNNEISEKSEIFDDQFSVERPDGSNFTLKIRSTKLEDSAMYFCASALTLQETQYFGPGTRLLVL.

This chain uses TRBV27 with TRBJ2-5; 8 bases agree with TRBD1. V was pared by 7 bases and J by 4 bases, with 8 bases of the junction left unmatched. Germline V gene sequence: CDR1 MNHEY, CDR2 SMNVEV (reference sequence). The CDR3 loop spans 14 amino acids. In nucleotides, the CDR3 is TGTGCCAGCAATTCCCAGGGGGCGGGAGAGACCCAGTACTTC. Translating it yields CASNSQGAGETQYF.

The genes are TRBV6-1 and TRBJ1-6; maybe TRBD1 (6 bases). Germline loops: CDR1 MNHNS, CDR2 SASEGT. Trimming removed 7 bases from V and 8 bases from J, with 18 bases in between. CDR3 length: 15 residues. The CDR3 loop is CASTVSLTGDSPLHF. The DNA for the CDR3 is TGTGCCAGCACGGTTTCGTTGACAGGAGATTCACCCCTCCACTTT.

The chain joins TRBV7-9 to TRBJ2-3; D is ambiguous. The CDR3 is made up of 17 amino acids. The germline V gene encodes CDR1 SEHNR and CDR2 FQNEAQ (reference sequence). V lost 6 bases to trimming and J lost 2 bases, with 21 bases between them. The chain's CDR3 is CASRIEAQTHSTDTQYF. CDR3 nucleotide sequence: TGTGCCAGCAGGATAGAGGCGCAGACCCACTCCACAGATACGCAGTATTTT.

This sequence joins TRBV6-1 and TRBJ1-5, with a tentative D call TRBD1 (5 bases). The CDR3 length is 14 residues. Germline CDR1 MNHNS, CDR2 SASEGT. Trimming stripped 6 bases from V and 5 bases from J, with 14 bases between. The CDR3 loop reads CASRFGGFHQPQHF. CDR3 DNA sequence: TGTGCCAGCAGATTCGGGGGGTTTCATCAGCCCCAGCATTTT.